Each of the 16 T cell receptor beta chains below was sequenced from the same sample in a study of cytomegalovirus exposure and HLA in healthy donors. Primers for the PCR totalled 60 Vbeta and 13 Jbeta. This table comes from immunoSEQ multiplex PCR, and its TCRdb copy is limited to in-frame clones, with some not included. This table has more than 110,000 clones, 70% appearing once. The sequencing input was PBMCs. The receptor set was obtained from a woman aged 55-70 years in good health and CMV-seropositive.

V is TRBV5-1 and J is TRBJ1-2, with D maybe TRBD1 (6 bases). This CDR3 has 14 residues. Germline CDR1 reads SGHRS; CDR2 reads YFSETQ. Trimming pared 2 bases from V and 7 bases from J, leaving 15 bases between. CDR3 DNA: TGCGCCAGCAGCTTCACGACAGGCGGTACTGGCTACACCTTC. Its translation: CASSFTTGGTGYTF.

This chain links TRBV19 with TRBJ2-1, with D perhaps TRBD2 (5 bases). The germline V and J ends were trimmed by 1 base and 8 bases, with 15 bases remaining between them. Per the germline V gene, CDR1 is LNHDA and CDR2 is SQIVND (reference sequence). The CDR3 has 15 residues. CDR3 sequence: CASSIGQKRRDEQFF. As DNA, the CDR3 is TGTGCCAGTAGTATAGGCCAAAAGCGGCGCGATGAGCAGTTCTTC.

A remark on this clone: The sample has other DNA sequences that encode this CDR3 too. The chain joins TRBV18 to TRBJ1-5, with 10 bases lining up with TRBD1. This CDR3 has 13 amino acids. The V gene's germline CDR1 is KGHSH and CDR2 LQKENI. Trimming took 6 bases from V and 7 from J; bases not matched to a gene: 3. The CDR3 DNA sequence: TGTGCCAGCTCCGGGACAGGGGACCAGCCCCAGCATTTT. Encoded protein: CASSGTGDQPQHF.

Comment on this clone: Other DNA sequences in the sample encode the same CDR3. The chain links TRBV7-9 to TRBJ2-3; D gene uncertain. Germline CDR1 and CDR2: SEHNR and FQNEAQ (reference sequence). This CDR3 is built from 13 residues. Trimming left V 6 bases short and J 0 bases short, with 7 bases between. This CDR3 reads CASSPGSTDTQYF. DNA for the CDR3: TGTGCCAGCAGTCCGGGTAGCACAGATACGCAGTATTTT.

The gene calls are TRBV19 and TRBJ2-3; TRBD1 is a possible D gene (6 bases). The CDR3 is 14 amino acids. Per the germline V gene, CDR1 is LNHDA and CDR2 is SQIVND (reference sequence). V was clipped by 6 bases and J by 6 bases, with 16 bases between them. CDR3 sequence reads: CASRPFAGVDTQYF. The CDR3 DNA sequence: TGTGCCAGTAGGCCCTTCGCAGGGGTGGATACGCAGTATTTT. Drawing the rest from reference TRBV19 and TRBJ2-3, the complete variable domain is DGGITQSPKYLFRKEGQNVTLSCEQNLNHDAMYWYRQDPGQGLRLIYYSQIVNDFQKGDIAEGYSVSREKKESFPLTVTSAQKNPTAFYLCASRPFAGVDTQYFGPGTRLTVL.

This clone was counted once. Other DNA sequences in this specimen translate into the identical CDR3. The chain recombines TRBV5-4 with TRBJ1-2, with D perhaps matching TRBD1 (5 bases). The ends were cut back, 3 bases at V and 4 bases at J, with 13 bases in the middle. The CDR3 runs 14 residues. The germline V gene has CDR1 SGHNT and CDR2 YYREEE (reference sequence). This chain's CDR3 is CASSSQGAVYGYTF. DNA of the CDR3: TGTGCCAGCAGCTCCCAGGGTGCGGTCTATGGCTACACCTTC.

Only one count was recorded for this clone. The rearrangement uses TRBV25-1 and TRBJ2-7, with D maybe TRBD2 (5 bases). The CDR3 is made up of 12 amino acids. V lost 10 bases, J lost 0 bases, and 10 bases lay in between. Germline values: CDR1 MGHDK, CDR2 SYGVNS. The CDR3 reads CATTGSSYEQYF. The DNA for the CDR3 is TGTGCCACAACTGGGAGCTCCTACGAGCAGTACTTC.

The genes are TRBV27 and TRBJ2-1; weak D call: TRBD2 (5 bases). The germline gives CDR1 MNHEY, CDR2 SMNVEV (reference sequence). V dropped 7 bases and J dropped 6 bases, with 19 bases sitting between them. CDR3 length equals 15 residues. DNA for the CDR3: TGTGCCAGCATCCCCGGGGTGGACTGGAGCAATGAGCAGTTCTTC. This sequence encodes CASIPGVDWSNEQFF.

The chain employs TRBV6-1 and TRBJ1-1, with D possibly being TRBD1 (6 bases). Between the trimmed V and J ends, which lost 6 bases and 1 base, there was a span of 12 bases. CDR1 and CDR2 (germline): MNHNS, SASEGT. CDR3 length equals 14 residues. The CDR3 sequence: CASRGGQSNTEAFF. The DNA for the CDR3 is TGTGCCAGCAGGGGGGGGCAGTCGAACACTGAAGCTTTCTTT.

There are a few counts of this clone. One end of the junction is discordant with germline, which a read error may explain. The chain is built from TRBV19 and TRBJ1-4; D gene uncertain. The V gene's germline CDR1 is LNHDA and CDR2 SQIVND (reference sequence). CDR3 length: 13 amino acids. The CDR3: CASSMALNERLFF. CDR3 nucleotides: TGTGCCAGTAGTATGGCCCTTAATGAAAGACTGTTTTTT.

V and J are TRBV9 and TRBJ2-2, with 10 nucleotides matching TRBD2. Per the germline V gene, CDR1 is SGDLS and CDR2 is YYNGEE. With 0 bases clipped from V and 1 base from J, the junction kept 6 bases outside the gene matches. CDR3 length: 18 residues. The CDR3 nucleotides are TGTGCCAGCAGCGTAGGACTAGCGGGCGCATTGAACACCGGGGAGCTGTTTTTT. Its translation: CASSVGLAGALNTGELFF. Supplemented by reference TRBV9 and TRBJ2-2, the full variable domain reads DSGVTQTPKHLITATGQRVTLRCSPRSGDLSVYWYQQSLDQGLQFLIQYYNGEERAKGNILERFSAQQFPDLHSELNLSSLELGDSALYFCASSVGLAGALNTGELFFGEGSRLTVL.

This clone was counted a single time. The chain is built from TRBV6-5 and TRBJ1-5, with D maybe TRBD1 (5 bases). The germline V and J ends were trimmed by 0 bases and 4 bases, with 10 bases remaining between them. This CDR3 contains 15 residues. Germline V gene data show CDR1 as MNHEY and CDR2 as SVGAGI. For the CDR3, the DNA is TGTGCCAGCAGTTACTCGAGGGGAGGAAATCAGCCCCAGCATTTT. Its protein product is CASSYSRGGNQPQHF.

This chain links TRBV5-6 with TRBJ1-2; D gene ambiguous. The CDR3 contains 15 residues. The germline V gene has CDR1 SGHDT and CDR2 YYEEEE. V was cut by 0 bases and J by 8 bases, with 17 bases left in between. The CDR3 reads CASSLGGKRITGYTF. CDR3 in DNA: TGTGCCAGCAGCTTGGGAGGGAAGAGGATCACGGGCTACACCTTC.

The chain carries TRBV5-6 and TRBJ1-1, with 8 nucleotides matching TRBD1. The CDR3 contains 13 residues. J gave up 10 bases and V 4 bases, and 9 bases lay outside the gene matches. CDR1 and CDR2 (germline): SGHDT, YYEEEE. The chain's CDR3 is CASSTPGGRGAFF. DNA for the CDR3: TGTGCCAGCAGCACGCCAGGGGGCCGGGGAGCTTTCTTT.

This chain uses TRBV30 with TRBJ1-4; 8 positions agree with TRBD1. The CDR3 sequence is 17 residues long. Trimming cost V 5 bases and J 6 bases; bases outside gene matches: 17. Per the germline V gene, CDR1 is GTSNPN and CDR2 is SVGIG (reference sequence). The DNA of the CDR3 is TGTGCCTGGGCCGACAGGGGCCGTGGTCAACTTGATGAAAAACTGTTTTTT. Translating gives CAWADRGRGQLDEKLFF.

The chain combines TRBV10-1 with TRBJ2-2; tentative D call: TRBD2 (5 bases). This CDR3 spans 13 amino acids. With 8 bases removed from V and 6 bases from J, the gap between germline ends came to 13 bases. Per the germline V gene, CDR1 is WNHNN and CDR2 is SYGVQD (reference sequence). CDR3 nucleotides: TGCGCCAGCGGGAGTCCACCCCCCGGGGAGCTGTTTTTT. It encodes CASGSPPPGELFF.